A single sample gave rise to the 18 T cell receptor beta chains below, sequenced in a study of T cell responses to AZD1222 COVID-19 vaccine listed by TCRdb under 2021. The time point tag for this specimen amounts to: about 28 days (+/-7) after the second vaccine dose. The library was made by the immunoSEQ multiplex PCR assay. Entries here come from immuneACCESS through TCRdb and include only in-frame sequences with V and J called. Some clones fail to appear in such tables; in the studies checked, an unresolved V gene covers under half of the shortfall, and the cause of the remainder is unknown. The table for this sample lists some 130,000 clones; about 92% of them were counted only once. The ten largest clones take up roughly 3.3% of the sample. Sequenced material: peripheral blood, taken 28 days after the second AZD1222 dose. Receptors originate from an adult who received the AZD1222 COVID-19 vaccine.

This rearrangement joins TRBV11-2 to TRBJ2-1; 15 bases agree with TRBD2. This CDR3 contains 15 residues. From germline, CDR1 is SGHAT and CDR2 FQNNGV. The ends lost 5 bases at V and 9 bases at J; junction bases unmatched: 5. The CDR3: CASSPGLAGGPEQFF. In DNA form, the CDR3 reads TGTGCCAGCAGCCCCGGACTAGCGGGAGGGCCTGAGCAGTTCTTC.

This chain joins TRBV7-2 and TRBJ1-5; D is possibly TRBD1 (6 bases). The V and J ends lost 1 base and 6 bases respectively, with 10 bases between them. There are 14 residues in the CDR3. The germline V gene has CDR1 SGHTA and CDR2 FQGNSA. The CDR3 DNA reads as TGTGCCAGCAGCTTAGTGGGGGGCGGTCAGCCCCAGCATTTT. It yields the protein CASSLVGGGQPQHF.

This rearrangement joins TRBV7-2 to TRBJ1-4, with a tentative D call TRBD1 (5 bases). Germline CDR1 SGHTA, CDR2 FQGNSA. V shed 0 bases and J shed 10 bases, with 21 bases lying between them. The CDR3 contains 17 residues. The CDR3 sequence is CASSLAREGLRSGKLFF. CDR3 nucleotide sequence: TGTGCCAGCAGCTTAGCGAGGGAGGGGCTCCGTAGTGGAAAACTGTTTTTT.

The rearrangement joins TRBV6-2 or TRBV6-3 to TRBJ2-3; D may be TRBD2 (6 bases). The CDR3 covers 19 residues. V dropped 7 bases and J dropped 0 bases, with 26 bases sitting between them. Germline CDR1 reads MNHEY; CDR2 reads SVGEGT. This CDR3 reads CASTPNRAGITSSTDTQYF. The CDR3, as DNA: TGTGCCAGCACCCCTAATCGGGCGGGGATTACATCTAGCACAGATACGCAGTATTTT.

V and J are TRBV7-3 and TRBJ2-6, with 8 bases matching TRBD1. CDR3 length: 18 amino acids. The germline CDR1 and CDR2 sequences are SGHTA and FQGTGA. V dropped 1 base and J dropped 4; count of bases not matched to a gene: 9. As DNA, the CDR3 is TGTGCCAGCAGCTTAAGGGGCAGGGGGCTGGAAGGGGCCAACGTCCTGACTTTC. Translating gives CASSLRGRGLEGANVLTF.

The V call is TRBV5-4, the J call TRBJ2-7; D may be TRBD1 (6 bases). The germline gives CDR1 SGHNT, CDR2 YYREEE (reference sequence). This CDR3 is 16 amino acids long. V was pared by 5 bases and J by 2 bases, with 20 bases between. The CDR3: CASSRIGGRVAYEQYF. DNA of the CDR3: TGTGCCAGCAGTCGGATTGGGGGCAGGGTAGCCTACGAGCAGTACTTC.

Regarding this clone: Other DNA sequences in this sample translate to the same CDR3. The rearrangement joins TRBV19 to TRBJ1-5; unclear D gene. Trimming took off 3 bases at V and 4 bases at J, with 7 bases between the two ends. Germline assignment: CDR1 LNHDA and CDR2 SQIVND (reference sequence). This CDR3 has 13 residues. In nucleotides, the CDR3 is TGTGCCAGTAGTATCGGGCGGAATCAGCCCCAGCATTTT. This codes for CASSIGRNQPQHF.

The chain has TRBV29-1 and TRBJ1-1; D is possibly TRBD1 (6 bases). Germline V CDR1 and CDR2: SQVTM, ANQGSEA. The CDR3 contains 15 residues. The V end lost 0 bases, the J end lost 4 bases, and 15 bases lay between the germline ends. The CDR3 loop reads CSVEDRIRGGTEAFF. The CDR3 DNA reads TGCAGCGTTGAAGATCGGATTCGAGGGGGCACTGAAGCTTTCTTT.

The chain couples TRBV28 to TRBJ2-1; D perhaps matches TRBD2 (6 bases). The V gene lost 3 bases and the J gene lost 8 bases, with 14 bases spanning the gap. Germline assignment: CDR1 MDHEN and CDR2 SYDVKM. This CDR3 contains 14 residues. The CDR3 DNA reads as TGTGCCAGCAGTTTGGGAGGCGGGATCTATGAGCAGTTCTTC. Residues: CASSLGGGIYEQFF.

This clone was recorded only once. The gene calls are TRBV5-1 and TRBJ2-1; D ambiguous. With 4 bases removed from V and 3 bases from J, the gap between germline ends came to 14 bases. Germline V lookup: CDR1 SGHRS, CDR2 YFSETQ. The CDR3 length is 15 residues. The CDR3 spells CASSEAAGFYNEQFF. DNA for the CDR3: TGCGCCAGCAGCGAAGCAGCAGGTTTCTACAATGAGCAGTTCTTC.

J is TRBJ1-4 and V is TRBV18; D gene ambiguous. Germline V gene lookup returns CDR1 KGHSH and CDR2 LQKENI. Trimming took 3 bases from V and 8 from J, leaving 10 bases between them. CDR3 length: 13 amino acids. The CDR3 nucleotides read TGTGCCAGCTCACCGGGAGGGCGGGAAAAACTGTTTTTT. Amino acids: CASSPGGREKLFF.

The chain links TRBV6-2 or TRBV6-3 to TRBJ2-1, with D possibly TRBD2 on 6 matching bases. The CDR3 is 14 amino acids. The ends were cut back, 4 bases at V and 6 bases at J, with 13 bases in the middle. Germline V gives CDR1 MNHEY, CDR2 SVGEGT. CDR3 in DNA: TGTGCCAGCAGTTCCCCAGGACTATTCAATGAGCAGTTCTTC. Its translation: CASSSPGLFNEQFF.

The J gene is TRBJ2-2, the V gene TRBV5-8; 8 bases map to TRBD1. Looked up from germline, CDR1 is SGHTS and CDR2 is YDEGEE. The ends lost 4 bases at V and 2 bases at J; junction bases unmatched: 7. The CDR3 loop spans 16 amino acids. The CDR3 reads CASSIRDRINTGELFF. Here the CDR3 DNA reads TGTGCCAGCAGCATCCGGGACAGGATTAACACCGGGGAGCTGTTTTTT.

The table lists this clone with a count of one. The rearrangement joins TRBV6-5 to TRBJ2-7; 7 bases match TRBD2. The V gene's germline CDR1 is MNHEY and CDR2 SVGAGI. The trim removed 6 bases at V and 3 bases at J, leaving 11 bases unmatched. This CDR3 has 15 residues. The CDR3 is CASRRDYTPYYEQYF. The CDR3 DNA reads as TGTGCCAGCAGGCGGGACTACACCCCCTACTACGAGCAGTACTTC.

This chain links TRBV18 with TRBJ1-2, with 10 bases matching TRBD1. V gave up 2 bases and J gave up 4 bases; unmatched junction bases: 10. There are 17 residues in the CDR3. Germline assignment: CDR1 KGHSH and CDR2 LQKENI. CDR3 in DNA: TGTGCCAGCTCACCAACGGGAATGGACAGGGGGTTCTATGGCTACACCTTC. Residues: CASSPTGMDRGFYGYTF.

V and J are TRBV7-9 and TRBJ1-4, with a possible D match to TRBD1 (5 bases). In germline, CDR1 is SEHNR, CDR2 FQNEAQ (reference sequence). V lost 1 base and J lost 0, with 15 bases in between. CDR3 length: 18 residues. The CDR3: CASSLEVGTDATNEKLFF. CDR3 coding DNA: TGTGCCAGCAGCTTAGAGGTTGGGACGGATGCAACTAATGAAAAACTGTTTTTT.

This clone was seen a single time. The chain couples TRBV7-6 to TRBJ2-7; 8 positions match TRBD2. The germline gives CDR1 SGHVS, CDR2 FNYEAQ. The CDR3 is made up of 15 amino acids. V lost 2 bases, J lost 4 bases, and 7 bases stayed unmatched. The CDR3 is CASSLRGGGRYEQYF. The CDR3 DNA sequence: TGTGCCAGCAGCTTACGGGGGGGCGGGAGGTACGAGCAGTACTTC.

This chain connects TRBV4-3 to TRBJ1-3; 7 bases are a match to TRBD1. Germline V gives CDR1 LGHNA, CDR2 YSLEER. This CDR3 spans 18 amino acids. V trimming: 4 bases; J trimming: 6 bases; junction bases outside the gene matches: 18. CDR3: CASSPALLLTGTVNTIYF. CDR3 in DNA: TGCGCCAGCAGCCCTGCCCTTCTATTGACCGGGACAGTAAACACCATATATTTT.